These 16 T cell receptor beta chains originate from one sample sequenced in a study of blood T cell repertoires in COVID-19. Profiled with immunoSEQ multiplex PCR; TCRdb holds only in-frame clones, not every one. The table records about 150,000 clones, around 81% of them present only once. Source material: peripheral blood. These receptors came from a woman aged 60-70 years with active or convalescent COVID-19.

The chain carries TRBV6-2 or TRBV6-3 and TRBJ1-3; TRBD1 is a possible D gene (5 bases). CDR3 length: 15 amino acids. V lost 6 bases and J lost 4, with 16 bases in between. Germline V CDR1 and CDR2: MNHEY, SVGEGT. The CDR3 nucleotides read TGTGCCAGCAGCCTTCCTCAGGGACTAGGAAACACCATATATTTT. Protein sequence: CASSLPQGLGNTIYF.

This sequence joins TRBV3-1 (or the pseudogene TRBV3-2) and TRBJ2-1; a possible D gene is TRBD2 (5 bases). The CDR3 contains 16 residues. Germline CDR1 and CDR2: LGHDT and YNNKEL (reference sequence). V was pared by 1 base and J by 2 bases, with 12 bases between. The CDR3 bases are TGTGCCAGCAGCCAAGCGAGGGATGAACCCTACAATGAGCAGTTCTTC. Its protein is CASSQARDEPYNEQFF.

V and J are TRBV14 and TRBJ1-2; D unresolved. V was pared by 10 bases and J by 8 bases, with 26 bases between. The CDR3 totals 15 residues. Germline V CDR1 and CDR2: SGHDN, FVKESK. In DNA, the CDR3 is TGTGCCAAAAACGGGATCGGTCCGTTCGGTAGAGGCTACACCTTC. It codes for CAKNGIGPFGRGYTF.

The V gene is TRBV27, the J gene TRBJ2-7; 8 nucleotides line up with TRBD1. V lost 6 bases to trimming and J lost 4 bases; unmatched junction nucleotides: 8. In germline, CDR1 is MNHEY, CDR2 SMNVEV (reference sequence). This CDR3 spans 14 amino acids. The DNA of the CDR3 is TGTGCCAGCAGGACGACAGGGGAAAGATACGAGCAGTACTTC. As protein: CASRTTGERYEQYF.

This clone turned up a few times. This sequence joins TRBV29-1 and TRBJ2-3; 13 positions agree with TRBD2. This CDR3 spans 15 amino acids. The germline CDR1 and CDR2 sequences are SQVTM and ANQGSEA. V gave up 8 bases and J gave up 5 bases; unmatched junction bases: 10. The CDR3 region has the DNA TGCAGCACTAAGGGACTAGCGGGAAGGGTAGATACGCAGTATTTT. It yields the protein CSTKGLAGRVDTQYF.

The chain has TRBV28 and TRBJ2-7, with 10 bases that match TRBD1. This CDR3 spans 17 amino acids. V trimming: 7 bases; J trimming: 7 bases; junction bases outside the gene matches: 19. Germline CDR1 and CDR2: MDHEN and SYDVKM. The CDR3 reads CASIPPPGQGIRQEQYF. CDR3 coding DNA: TGTGCCAGCATTCCTCCCCCGGGACAGGGGATCAGGCAGGAGCAGTACTTC.

This chain links TRBV9 with TRBJ1-1; D remains unclear. This CDR3 region has 15 residues. V was cut by 0 bases and J by 1 base, with 10 bases left in between. The germline V gene encodes CDR1 SGDLS and CDR2 YYNGEE. The CDR3 DNA follows: TGTGCCAGCAGCGTAGGGGGAGGACGGAACACTGAAGCTTTCTTT. Protein sequence: CASSVGGGRNTEAFF.

The chain carries TRBV28 and TRBJ1-2, with TRBD1 matching over 7 bases. The CDR3 is made up of 14 amino acids. Germline lookup yields CDR1 MDHEN and CDR2 SYDVKM. J gave up 7 bases and V 6 bases, and 11 bases lay outside the gene matches. CDR3 coding DNA: TGTGCCAGCAGACCTGCCGGGACAGAGAGTGGCTACACCTTC. Encoded protein: CASRPAGTESGYTF.

In its sample, this clone was seen once. This chain connects TRBV2 to TRBJ1-2; D uncertain. Germline V gives CDR1 SNHLY, CDR2 FYNNEI. CDR3 length: 13 residues. V lost 6 bases and J lost 1, with 9 bases in between. CDR3 in DNA: TGTGCCAGCAGGGAGGGAGATAACTATGGCTACACCTTC. Protein sequence: CASREGDNYGYTF.

This clone was detected ten times or more. The chain carries TRBV6-2 or TRBV6-3 and TRBJ2-3; D possibly corresponds to TRBD2 (5 bases). Germline assignment: CDR1 MNHEY and CDR2 SVGEGT. CDR3 size: 13 residues. Deletions cut 4 bases from V and 6 bases from J, with 11 bases between. For the CDR3, the DNA is TGTGCCAGCAGTTTACACCGCGGGGATACGCAGTATTTT. It specifies CASSLHRGDTQYF.

The V call is TRBV6-1, the J call TRBJ2-7, with TRBD2 matching over 9 bases. Germline V gene sequence: CDR1 MNHNS, CDR2 SASEGT. CDR3 length: 15 amino acids. V lost 1 base, J lost 3 bases, and 4 bases stayed unmatched. The CDR3 loop is CASSEVAGDIYEQYF. DNA for the CDR3: TGTGCCAGCAGTGAAGTAGCGGGAGACATCTACGAGCAGTACTTC.

This chain connects TRBV14 to TRBJ2-7; 10 nucleotides align to TRBD1. V lost 4 bases to trimming and J lost 6 bases; unmatched junction nucleotides: 6. CDR1 and CDR2 from the germline V gene are SGHDN and FVKESK. There are 14 residues in the CDR3. The CDR3 sequence: CASSRDRGTPEQYF. The CDR3 DNA reads as TGTGCCAGCAGCCGGGACAGGGGAACTCCCGAGCAGTACTTC.

This clone was detected a few times. The CDR3 DNA sequence: TGTGCCAGTAGTGCACTCACCGCCGAGGCACCCCTCCACTTT. Protein product: CASSALTAEAPLHF. The V call is TRBV19, the J call TRBJ1-6; D ambiguous. The length of the CDR3 is 14 residues. CDR1 and CDR2 from the germline V gene are LNHDA and SQIVND (reference sequence). V lost 5 bases to trimming and J lost 11 bases, with 16 bases between them.

This clone was recorded once. V is TRBV7-2 and J is TRBJ2-3, with 12 bases aligning to TRBD2. There are 14 residues in the CDR3. V gave up 4 bases and J gave up 5 bases; unmatched junction bases: 1. Looked up from germline, CDR1 is SGHTA and CDR2 is FQGNSA. The CDR3 reads CASSSGLAGDTQYF. The CDR3 nucleotides are TGTGCCAGCAGCTCGGGACTAGCGGGAGATACGCAGTATTTT.

The chain is built from TRBV13 and TRBJ2-3; D uncertain. This CDR3 is 14 amino acids long. Between the trimmed V and J ends, which lost 1 base and 1 base, there was a span of 6 bases. Per the germline V gene, CDR1 is PRHDT and CDR2 is FYEKMQ (reference sequence). CDR3 in amino acids: CASSLVSGTDTQYF. Here the CDR3 DNA reads TGTGCCAGCAGCTTAGTTAGTGGCACAGATACGCAGTATTTT.

The gene calls are TRBV18 and TRBJ2-1; 7 positions match TRBD1. Looked up from germline, CDR1 is KGHSH and CDR2 is LQKENI. V was pared by 2 bases and J by 7 bases, with 8 bases of the junction left unmatched. CDR3 size: 15 residues. The CDR3 loop is CASSPSAGGVNEQFF. CDR3 sequence (DNA): TGTGCCAGCTCACCATCGGCAGGGGGTGTGAATGAGCAGTTCTTC.